This TCR beta chain originates from a study of OX40 agonist ivuxolimab in advanced cancers. Profiling relied on immunoSEQ multiplex PCR, and the TCRdb table lists in-frame clones only, not all of them. The data contain about 75,000 clones, around 83% of them seen just once; the ten biggest clones take up 15% to 20%. The sequence was obtained from an adult with an advanced solid tumor such as melanoma, head and neck, liver or kidney cancer. Sample: CD4+ or CD8+ T cells sorted from blood, taken in a trial of the OX40 agonist ivuxolimab.

CDR3 in DNA: TGTGCCAGCAGTGGATCCGGGACTAGCGGGGCAGATACGCAGTATTTT. It codes for CASSGSGTSGADTQYF. V usage is TRBV6-6 and J usage is TRBJ2-3; 13 nucleotides agree with TRBD2. V lost 5 bases, J lost 4 bases, and 6 bases stayed unmatched. CDR3 length equals 16 residues. CDR1 and CDR2 from the germline V gene are MNHNY and SVGAGI (reference sequence).